This record concerns one TCR beta chain sequence. Its antigen remains unknown. The data stem from a study of cytomegalovirus exposure and HLA in healthy donors. Sequencing was performed with immunoSEQ multiplex PCR; in TCRdb, only in-frame clones are kept and a portion is missing. The data show 250,000 to 350,000 clones, about nine tenths seen once. V shed 3 bases, J shed 1 base, and the junction held 8 bases outside the gene matches. Germline loops: CDR1 GTSNPN, CDR2 SVGIG (reference sequence). This CDR3 region has 15 residues. The study's findings and limits: TCR clusters originating in the first cohort tended to co-occur in the 120 validation repertoires, according to a later analysis.

The chain is built from TRBV30 and TRBJ1-1; 7 positions agree with TRBD1. This TCR was sampled from a woman aged 18 to 35 in good health and CMV-seronegative. The source material was PBMCs. The CDR3 spells CAWRDRNLGNTEAFF. The CDR3 bases are TGTGCCTGGAGGGACAGGAACTTAGGGAACACTGAAGCTTTCTTT.